A selection of T cell receptor beta chains follows, all from one sample in a study of T-cell memory formation after mild COVID-19. TCRdb redid the calling of the 5' RACE reads with MiXCR, one entry per CDR3 protein. There are 130,000 to 150,000 distinct CDR3 sequences in the sample; around 5.8% occur only once, and 2% to 2.5% lies in the top ten. The sequencing input was PBMCs or a T cell subset sorted from them (not recorded which). The receptors come from an adult woman who had mild COVID-19 (a few samples of this study predate the infection). Cell type and time point are not known. Each CDR3 is given with its conserved first and last residue. The D gene is left open where the match is weak. Clone size is stated in some rows and not others, as once, few, many or a class when expanded.

size: few; D: -; J: TRBJ2-2; V: TRBV19; CDR3: CASSTWGEGTGELFF; DNA: TGTGCCAGTAGTACGTGGGGAGAGGGCACCGGGGAGCTGTTTTTT
size: many; D: TRBD1; J: TRBJ2-6; V: TRBV5-5; CDR3: CASSSQGAPGANVLTF; DNA: TGTGCCAGCAGCTCACAGGGGGCGCCAGGGGCCAACGTCCTGACTTTC
size: few; D: -; J: TRBJ2-5; V: TRBV5-1; CDR3: CASSLLGGFEETQYF; DNA: TGCGCCAGCAGCTTGTTGGGAGGATTCGAAGAGACCCAGTACTTC
size: -; D: TRBD1; J: TRBJ1-5; V: TRBV24-1; CDR3: CATSATGDYNQPQHF; DNA: TGTGCCACCAGTGCTACAGGGGACTACAATCAGCCCCAGCATTTT
size: -; D: TRBD1; J: TRBJ2-2; V: TRBV11-3; CDR3: CASSPQGAVTGELFF; DNA: TGTGCCAGCAGCCCACAGGGGGCGGTTACCGGGGAGCTGTTTTTT
size: -; D: -; J: TRBJ1-5; V: TRBV12-3/TRBV12-4; CDR3: CASSVGTPGGNQPQHF; DNA: TGTGCCAGCAGTGTCGGGACTCCGGGGGGCAATCAGCCCCAGCATTTT
size: -; D: -; J: TRBJ1-5; V: TRBV10-3; CDR3: CSCRGDDQPQHF; DNA: TGTTCGTGTCGGGGGGACGATCAGCCCCAGCATTTT
size: -; D: -; J: TRBJ1-5; V: TRBV7-9; CDR3: CASSAYSNQPQHF; DNA: TGTGCCAGCAGCGCTTATAGCAATCAGCCCCAGCATTTT
size: many; D: -; J: TRBJ2-7; V: TRBV7-2; CDR3: CASSSRGSSGGEQYF; DNA: TGTGCCAGCAGCTCTCGAGGGAGTAGCGGAGGCGAGCAGTACTTC
size: few; D: -; J: TRBJ2-7; V: TRBV5-5; CDR3: CASSSPTYYEQYF; DNA: TGTGCCAGCAGCTCCCCGACCTACTACGAGCAGTACTTC
size: -; D: TRBD1; J: TRBJ1-2; V: TRBV12-3/TRBV12-4; CDR3: CASSFGVDRGGGYTF; DNA: TGTGCCAGCAGTTTCGGCGTTGACAGGGGAGGCGGCTACACCTTC
size: -; D: -; J: TRBJ2-2; V: TRBV12-3/TRBV12-4; CDR3: CASRRATGELFF; DNA: TGTGCCAGCAGAAGGGCAACCGGGGAGCTGTTTTTT
size: few; D: TRBD2; J: TRBJ2-1; V: TRBV3-1; CDR3: CASSQDVSLAGANEQFF; DNA: TGTGCCAGCAGCCAAGATGTTAGCCTAGCGGGAGCCAATGAGCAGTTCTTC
size: few; D: -; J: TRBJ2-6; V: TRBV6-2/TRBV6-3; CDR3: CASSYSMVRGGANVLTF; DNA: TGTGCCAGCAGTTACTCGATGGTCAGGGGAGGGGCCAACGTCCTGACTTTC
size: many; D: -; J: TRBJ1-3; V: TRBV7-2; CDR3: CASSPDAPGAGNTIYF; DNA: TGTGCCAGCAGCCCCGACGCGCCCGGGGCTGGAAACACCATATATTTT
size: few; D: -; J: TRBJ1-5; V: TRBV12-3/TRBV12-4; CDR3: CASSSLSNQPQHF; DNA: TGTGCCAGCAGTTCCCTTAGCAATCAGCCCCAGCATTTT